These T cell receptor beta chains were read from a single sample in a study of cytomegalovirus exposure and HLA in healthy donors. TCRdb keeps only in-frame clones here, not all; method: immunoSEQ multiplex PCR. The repertoire includes about 140,000 clones, nearly 90% of them detected once, and more than 0.5% sits in the top ten. Specimen: PBMCs. The source of these receptors is a woman between 35 and 50 years old in good health and CMV-seronegative. Each CDR3 is given with its conserved first and last residue. The D gene is left open where the match is weak. Some rows have no size entry. The others give once, few or many, or a class for an expanded clone.

TRBJ1-1,.,TRBD1,TRBV6-5,CASRAQGWGAAFF,TGTGCCAGCAGGGCACAGGGGTGGGGAGCAGCTTTCTTT
TRBJ1-5,.,TRBD1,TRBV10-3,CATPSGQARNQPQHF,TGTGCCACACCCTCCGGACAGGCTCGCAATCAGCCCCAGCATTTT
TRBJ1-2,once,.,TRBV5-1,CASSFDSTGYTF,TGCGCCAGCAGCTTCGACAGTACGGGCTACACCTTC
TRBJ2-7,.,.,TRBV23-1,CASSQSRSSYEQYF,TGCGCCAGCAGTCAATCGCGGAGCTCCTACGAGCAGTACTTC
TRBJ2-7,.,.,TRBV7-9,CASSRSTNGQYF,TGTGCCAGCAGCCGCTCGACAAATGGGCAGTACTTC
TRBJ1-1,.,.,TRBV6-1,CASSEGAGYTEAFF,TGTGCCAGCAGTGAAGGGGCGGGGTACACTGAAGCTTTCTTT
TRBJ1-4,few,.,TRBV28,CASSLGHLGEKLFF,TGTGCCAGCAGTTTGGGACACCTAGGGGAAAAACTGTTTTTT
TRBJ1-5,.,TRBD1,TRBV5-6,CASRTTGTGASGNQPQHF,TGTGCCAGCAGAACGACCGGGACAGGGGCTTCAGGCAATCAGCCCCAGCATTTT
TRBJ2-7,once,TRBD2,TRBV2,CARGETSIEQYF,TGTGCCAGAGGGGAGACTAGCATCGAGCAGTACTTC
TRBJ2-5,.,.,TRBV7-2,CASSWQAGQQETQYF,TGTGCCAGCAGCTGGCAGGCAGGGCAACAAGAGACCCAGTACTTC
TRBJ1-3,.,.,TRBV6-1,CASSDRPYSAIYF,TGTGCCAGCAGTGATAGGCCCTATAGCGCCATATATTTT
TRBJ2-3,.,.,TRBV7-2,CASSSRMWRDTQYF,TGTGCCAGCAGCTCCCGTATGTGGCGGGATACGCAGTATTTT
TRBJ2-3,.,.,TRBV18,CASSPPGGSTQYF,TGTGCCAGCTCACCACCAGGAGGGAGTACGCAGTATTTT
TRBJ2-3,once,.,TRBV7-9,CAIPTDIRTDTQYF,TGTGCCATACCGACAGACATTCGCACAGATACGCAGTATTTT
TRBJ2-7,once,.,TRBV27,CASSLNPGEAYEQYF,TGTGCCAGCAGTTTAAACCCGGGGGAGGCTTACGAGCAGTACTTC
TRBJ1-2,.,TRBD1,TRBV29-1,CSVAKFGGQGVRGYTF,TGCAGCGTGGCTAAATTTGGGGGACAGGGGGTGCGCGGCTACACCTTC
TRBJ2-2,.,.,TRBV7-8,CASSALTGRTGELFF,TGTGCCAGCAGCGCACTGACAGGCAGGACCGGGGAGCTGTTTTTT
TRBJ1-2,few,.,TRBV7-9,CSSSLTRGNRYTF,TGTTCCAGCAGCTTAACGAGGGGGAATCGCTACACCTTC